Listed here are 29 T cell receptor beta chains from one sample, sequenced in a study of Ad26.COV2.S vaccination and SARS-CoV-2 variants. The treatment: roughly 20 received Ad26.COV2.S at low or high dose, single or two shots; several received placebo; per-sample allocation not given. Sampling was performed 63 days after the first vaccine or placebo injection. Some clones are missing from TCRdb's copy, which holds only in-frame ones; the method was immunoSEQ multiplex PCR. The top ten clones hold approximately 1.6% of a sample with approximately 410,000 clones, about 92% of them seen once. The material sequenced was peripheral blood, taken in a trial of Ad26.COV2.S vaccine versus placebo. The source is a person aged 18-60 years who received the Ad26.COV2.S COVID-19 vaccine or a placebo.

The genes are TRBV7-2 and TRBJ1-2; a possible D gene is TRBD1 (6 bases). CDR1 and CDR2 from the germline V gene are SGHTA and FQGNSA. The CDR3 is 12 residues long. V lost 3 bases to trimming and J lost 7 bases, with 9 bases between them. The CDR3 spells CASSLDSGGYTF. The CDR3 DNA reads TGTGCCAGCAGCTTGGACAGCGGTGGCTACACCTTC.

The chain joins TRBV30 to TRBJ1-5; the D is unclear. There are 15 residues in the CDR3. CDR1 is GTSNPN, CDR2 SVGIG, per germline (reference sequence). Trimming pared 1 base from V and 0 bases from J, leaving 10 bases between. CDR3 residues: CAWSEGQFSNQPQHF. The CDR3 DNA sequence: TGTGCCTGGAGTGAGGGCCAGTTTAGCAATCAGCCCCAGCATTTT. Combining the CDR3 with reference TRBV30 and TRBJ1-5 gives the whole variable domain SQTIHQWPATLVQPVGSPLSLECTVEGTSNPNLYWYRQAAGRGLQLLFYSVGIGQISSEVPQNLSASRPQDRQFILSSKKLLLSDSGFYLCAWSEGQFSNQPQHFGDGTRLSIL.

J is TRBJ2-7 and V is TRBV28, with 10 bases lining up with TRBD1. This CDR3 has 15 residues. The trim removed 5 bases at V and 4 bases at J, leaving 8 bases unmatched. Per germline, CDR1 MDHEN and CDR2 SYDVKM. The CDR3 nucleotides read TGTGCCAGCAGTGTCTTGGGACAGGGGAGTTACGAGCAGTACTTC. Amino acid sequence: CASSVLGQGSYEQYF.

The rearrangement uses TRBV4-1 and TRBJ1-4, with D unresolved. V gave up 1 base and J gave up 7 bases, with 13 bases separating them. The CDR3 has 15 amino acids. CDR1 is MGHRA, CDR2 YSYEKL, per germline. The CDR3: CASSQVGRAVEKLFF. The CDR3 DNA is TGCGCCAGCAGCCAAGTGGGCCGGGCAGTTGAAAAACTGTTTTTT.

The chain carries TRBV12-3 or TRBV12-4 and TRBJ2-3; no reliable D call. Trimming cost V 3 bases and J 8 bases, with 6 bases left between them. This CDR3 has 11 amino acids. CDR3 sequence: CASSFLATQYF. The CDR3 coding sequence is TGTGCCAGCAGTTTTTTGGCTACGCAGTATTTT.

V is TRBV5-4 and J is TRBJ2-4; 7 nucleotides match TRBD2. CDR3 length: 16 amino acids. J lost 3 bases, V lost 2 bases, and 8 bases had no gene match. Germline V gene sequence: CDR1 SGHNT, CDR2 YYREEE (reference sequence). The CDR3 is CASSFVWGRVKNIQYF. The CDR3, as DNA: TGTGCCAGCAGCTTCGTCTGGGGGAGGGTCAAAAACATTCAGTACTTC.

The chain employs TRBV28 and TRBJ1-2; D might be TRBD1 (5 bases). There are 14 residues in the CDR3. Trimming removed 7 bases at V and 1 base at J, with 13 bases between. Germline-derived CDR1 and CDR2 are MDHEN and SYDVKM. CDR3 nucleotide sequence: TGTGCCAGCACACAGGTTCTAGATAACTATGGCTACACCTTC. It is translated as CASTQVLDNYGYTF.

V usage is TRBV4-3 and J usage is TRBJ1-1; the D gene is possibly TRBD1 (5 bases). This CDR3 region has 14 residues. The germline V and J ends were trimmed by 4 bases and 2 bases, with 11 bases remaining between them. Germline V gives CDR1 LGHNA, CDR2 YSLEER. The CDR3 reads CASSLQTDNTEAFF. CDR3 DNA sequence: TGCGCCAGCAGCCTCCAGACAGATAACACTGAAGCTTTCTTT.

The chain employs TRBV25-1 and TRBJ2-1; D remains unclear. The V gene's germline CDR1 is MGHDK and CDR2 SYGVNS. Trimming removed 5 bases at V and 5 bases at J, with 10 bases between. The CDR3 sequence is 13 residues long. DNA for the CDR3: TGTGCCAGCAGTACCCTAATAAACAATGAGCAGTTCTTC. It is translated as CASSTLINNEQFF. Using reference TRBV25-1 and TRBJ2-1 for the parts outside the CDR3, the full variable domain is EADIYQTPRYLVIGTGKKITLECSQTMGHDKMYWYQQDPGMELHLIHYSYGVNSTEKGDLSSESTVSRIRTEHFPLTLESARPSHTSQYLCASSTLINNEQFFGPGTRLTVL.

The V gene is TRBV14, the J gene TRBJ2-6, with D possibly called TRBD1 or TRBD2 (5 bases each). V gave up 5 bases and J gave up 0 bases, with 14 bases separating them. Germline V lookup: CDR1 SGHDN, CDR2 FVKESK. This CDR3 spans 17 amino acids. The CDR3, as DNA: TGTGCCAGCAGCGACCGGGACCGCGGCTCTGGGGCCAACGTCCTGACTTTC. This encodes CASSDRDRGSGANVLTF. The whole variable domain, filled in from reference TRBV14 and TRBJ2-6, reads EAGVTQFPSHSVIEKGQTVTLRCDPISGHDNLYWYRRVMGKEIKFLLHFVKESKQDESGMPNNRFLAERTGGTYSTLKVQPAELEDSGVYFCASSDRDRGSGANVLTFGAGSRLTVL.

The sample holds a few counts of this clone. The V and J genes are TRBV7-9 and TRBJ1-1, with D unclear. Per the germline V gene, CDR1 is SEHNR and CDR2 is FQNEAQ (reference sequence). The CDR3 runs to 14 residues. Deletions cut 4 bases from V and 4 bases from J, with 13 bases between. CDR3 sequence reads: CASSSSLTPTEAFF. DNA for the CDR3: TGTGCCAGCAGCTCCAGTCTCACCCCCACTGAAGCTTTCTTT. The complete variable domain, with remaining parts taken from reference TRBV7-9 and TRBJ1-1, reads DTGVSQNPRHKITKRGQNVTFRCDPISEHNRLYWYRQTLGQGPEFLTYFQNEAQLEKSRLLSDRFSAERPKGSFSTLEIQRTEQGDSAMYLCASSSSLTPTEAFFGQGTRLTVV.

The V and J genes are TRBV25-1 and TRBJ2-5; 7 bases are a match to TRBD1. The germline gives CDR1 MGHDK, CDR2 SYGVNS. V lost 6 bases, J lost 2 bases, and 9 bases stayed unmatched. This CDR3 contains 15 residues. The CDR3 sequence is CASSLQGTKQETQYF. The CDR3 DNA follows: TGTGCCAGCAGCCTACAGGGGACCAAGCAAGAGACCCAGTACTTC.

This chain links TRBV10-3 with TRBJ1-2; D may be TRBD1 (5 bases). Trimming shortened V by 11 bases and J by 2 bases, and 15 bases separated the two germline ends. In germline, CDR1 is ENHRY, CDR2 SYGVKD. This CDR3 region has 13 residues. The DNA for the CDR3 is TGTGCCCACACACGGACAACCAACTATGGCTACACCTTC. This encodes CAHTRTTNYGYTF.

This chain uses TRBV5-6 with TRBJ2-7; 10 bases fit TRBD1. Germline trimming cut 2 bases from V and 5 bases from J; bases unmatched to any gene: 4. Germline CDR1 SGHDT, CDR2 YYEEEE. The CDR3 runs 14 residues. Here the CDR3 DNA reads TGTGCCAGCAGCTTCAGGACAGGGGGGCACGAGCAGTACTTC. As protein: CASSFRTGGHEQYF.

The CDR3 loop is CASSLEFKNQPQHF. Written as DNA, the CDR3 is TGTGCCAGCAGCTTAGAATTTAAGAATCAGCCCCAGCATTTT. This sequence joins TRBV11-2 and TRBJ1-5; D not certain. Trimming shortened V by 0 bases and J by 4 bases, and 7 bases separated the two germline ends. Looked up from germline, CDR1 is SGHAT and CDR2 is FQNNGV. The CDR3 spans 14 residues.

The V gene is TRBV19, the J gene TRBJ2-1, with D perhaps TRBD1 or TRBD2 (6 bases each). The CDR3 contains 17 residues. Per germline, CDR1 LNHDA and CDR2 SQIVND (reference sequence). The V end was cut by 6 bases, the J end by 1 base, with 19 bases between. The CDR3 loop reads CASRSSRGRGSYNEQFF. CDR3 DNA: TGTGCCAGTAGGTCCAGTCGGGGGCGCGGGTCCTACAATGAGCAGTTCTTC.

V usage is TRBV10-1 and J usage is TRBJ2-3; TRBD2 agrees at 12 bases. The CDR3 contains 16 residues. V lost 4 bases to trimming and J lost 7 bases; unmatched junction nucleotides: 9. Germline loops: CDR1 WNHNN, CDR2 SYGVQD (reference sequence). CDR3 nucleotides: TGCGCCAGCAGTGGAGGCGTTGGACTAGCGGGATATACGCAGTATTTT. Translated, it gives CASSGGVGLAGYTQYF.

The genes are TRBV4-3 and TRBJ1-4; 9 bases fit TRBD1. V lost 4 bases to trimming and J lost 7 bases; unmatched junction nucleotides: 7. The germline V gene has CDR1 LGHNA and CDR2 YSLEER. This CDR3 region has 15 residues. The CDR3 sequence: CASSRATGGSEKLFF. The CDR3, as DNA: TGCGCCAGCAGCCGCGCGACAGGGGGATCTGAAAAACTGTTTTTT.

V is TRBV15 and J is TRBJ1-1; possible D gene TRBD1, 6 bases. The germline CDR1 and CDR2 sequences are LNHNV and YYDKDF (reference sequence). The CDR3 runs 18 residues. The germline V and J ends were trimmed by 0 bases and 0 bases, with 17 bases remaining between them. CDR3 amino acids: CATSRDEFLQGMNTEAFF. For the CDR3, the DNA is TGTGCCACCAGCAGAGATGAGTTTTTGCAGGGGATGAACACTGAAGCTTTCTTT.

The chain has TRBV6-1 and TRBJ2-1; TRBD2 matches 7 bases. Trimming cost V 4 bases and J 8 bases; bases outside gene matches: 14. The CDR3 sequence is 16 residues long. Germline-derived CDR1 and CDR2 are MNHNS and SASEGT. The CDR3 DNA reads TGTGCCAGCAGTGCTAACACAGTGGGGGGGAACGATGAGCAGTTCTTC. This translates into CASSANTVGGNDEQFF.

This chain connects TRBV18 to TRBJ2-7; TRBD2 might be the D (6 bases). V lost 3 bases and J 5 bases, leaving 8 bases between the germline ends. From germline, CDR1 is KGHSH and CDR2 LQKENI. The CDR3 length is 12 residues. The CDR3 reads CASSPSGDEQYF. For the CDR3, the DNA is TGTGCCAGCTCACCTTCGGGGGACGAGCAGTACTTC.

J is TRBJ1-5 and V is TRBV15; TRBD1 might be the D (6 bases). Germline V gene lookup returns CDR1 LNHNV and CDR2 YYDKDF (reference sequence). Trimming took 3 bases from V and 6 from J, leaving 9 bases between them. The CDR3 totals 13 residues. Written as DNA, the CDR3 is TGTGCCACCAGCAGCACAGGGACTCAGCCCCAGCATTTT. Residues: CATSSTGTQPQHF.

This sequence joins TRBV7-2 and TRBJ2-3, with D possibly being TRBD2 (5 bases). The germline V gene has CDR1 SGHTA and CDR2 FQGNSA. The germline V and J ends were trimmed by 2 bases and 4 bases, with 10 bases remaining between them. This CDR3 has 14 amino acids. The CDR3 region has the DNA TGTGCCAGCAGCTTACAAGCGGCCCCAGATACGCAGTATTTT. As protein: CASSLQAAPDTQYF.

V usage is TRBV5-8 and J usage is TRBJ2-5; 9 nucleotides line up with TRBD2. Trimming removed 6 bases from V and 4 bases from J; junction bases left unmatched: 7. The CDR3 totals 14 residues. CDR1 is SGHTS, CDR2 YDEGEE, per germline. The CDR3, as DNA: TGTGCCAGCACCACGGGACTAGCAATAGAGACCCAGTACTTC. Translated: CASTTGLAIETQYF.

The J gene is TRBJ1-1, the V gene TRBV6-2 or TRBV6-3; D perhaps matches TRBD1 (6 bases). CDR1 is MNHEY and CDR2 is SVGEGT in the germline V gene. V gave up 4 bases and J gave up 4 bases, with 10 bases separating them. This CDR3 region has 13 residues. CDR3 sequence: CASSWGTSTEAFF. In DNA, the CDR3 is TGTGCCAGCAGTTGGGGGACAAGCACTGAAGCTTTCTTT.

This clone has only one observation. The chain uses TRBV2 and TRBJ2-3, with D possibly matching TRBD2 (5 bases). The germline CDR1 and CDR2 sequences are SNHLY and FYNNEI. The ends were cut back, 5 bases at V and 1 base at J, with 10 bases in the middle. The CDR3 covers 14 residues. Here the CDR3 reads CASSLLVGTDTQYF. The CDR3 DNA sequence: TGTGCCAGCAGTCTACTAGTTGGCACAGATACGCAGTATTTT.

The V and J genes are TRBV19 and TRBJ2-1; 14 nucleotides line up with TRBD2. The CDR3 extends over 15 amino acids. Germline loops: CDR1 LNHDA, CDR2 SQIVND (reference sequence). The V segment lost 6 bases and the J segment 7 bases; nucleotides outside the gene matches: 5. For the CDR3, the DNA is TGTGCCAGTAGGACTAGCGGGGGGGCCCAGAATGAGCAGTTCTTC. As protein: CASRTSGGAQNEQFF.

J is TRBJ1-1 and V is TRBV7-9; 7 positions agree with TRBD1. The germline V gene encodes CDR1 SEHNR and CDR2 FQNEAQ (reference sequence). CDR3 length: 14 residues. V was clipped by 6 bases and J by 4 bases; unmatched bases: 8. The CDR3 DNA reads TGTGCCAGCAGACCGGGACAGTGGGGCACTGAAGCTTTCTTT. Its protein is CASRPGQWGTEAFF.

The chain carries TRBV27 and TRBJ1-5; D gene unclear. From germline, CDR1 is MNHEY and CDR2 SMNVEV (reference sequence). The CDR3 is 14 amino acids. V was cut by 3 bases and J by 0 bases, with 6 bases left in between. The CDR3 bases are TGTGCCAGCAGTTTTTCAGATAGCAATCAGCCCCAGCATTTT. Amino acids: CASSFSDSNQPQHF.